Each of the 12 T cell receptor beta chains below was sequenced from the same sample in a study of blood T cells in healthy people across ages. A second PCR, run for about 7 to 11 cycles, used a sample-barcoded 5' primer plus a J-beta primer mix. TCRdb redid the calling of the 5' RACE reads with MiXCR, one entry per CDR3 protein. The repertoire holds 950,000 to 1,200,000 distinct CDR3 sequences, with more than 30% as singletons. Specimen: blood. The receptors derive from a man younger than 30 in good health.

The V and J genes are TRBV2 and TRBJ1-5; the D gene is possibly TRBD1 (6 bases). The germline gives CDR1 SNHLY, CDR2 FYNNEI. The length of the CDR3 is 15 residues. V was clipped by 4 bases and J by 1 base, with 11 bases between them. The CDR3 sequence: CASSGGAGSNQPQHF. CDR3 bases: TGTGCCAGCAGTGGGGGGGCGGGAAGCAATCAGCCCCAGCATTTT.

The chain combines TRBV5-1 with TRBJ1-1, with 8 bases fitting TRBD1. The germline CDR1 and CDR2 sequences are SGHRS and YFSETQ. The CDR3 extends over 17 amino acids. J was trimmed by 0 bases and V by 3 bases; bases with no gene match: 10. CDR3: CASSSSGGATMNTEAFF. CDR3 DNA sequence: TGCGCCAGCAGCTCATCAGGGGGCGCAACCATGAACACTGAAGCTTTCTTT.

This clonotype has only a few counts. V gene TRBV29-1 combines with J gene TRBJ2-5; D ambiguous. Germline V gene sequence: CDR1 SQVTM, CDR2 ANQGSEA. V shed 7 bases and J shed 0 bases, with 12 bases lying between them. The length of the CDR3 is 13 residues. CDR3 region: CSADKGYQETQYF. DNA for the CDR3: TGCAGCGCTGACAAAGGTTACCAAGAGACCCAGTACTTC.

The V gene is TRBV28, the J gene TRBJ1-5, with D hard to call. Germline V CDR1 and CDR2: MDHEN, SYDVKM. Trimming cost V 3 bases and J 9 bases, with 15 bases left between them. CDR3 length: 14 residues. The CDR3 loop reads CASSLGGLRSPQHF. The CDR3 coding sequence is TGTGCCAGCAGTTTGGGAGGACTGCGGTCGCCCCAGCATTTT.

The rearrangement joins TRBV12-3 or TRBV12-4 to TRBJ1-2; 11 nucleotides line up with TRBD1. The CDR3 runs to 15 residues. The junction had 4 bases not matched to a gene; V was cut back by 4 bases and J by 3 bases. Here the CDR3 reads CASSSPGQGDYGYTF. In DNA form, the CDR3 reads TGTGCCAGCAGTTCACCGGGACAGGGGGACTATGGCTACACCTTC.

V is TRBV5-1 and J is TRBJ2-5, with D unclear. Germline V lookup: CDR1 SGHRS, CDR2 YFSETQ. V was pared by 4 bases and J by 1 base, with 8 bases between. This CDR3 has 13 amino acids. This CDR3 is CASSQRTQETQYF. DNA of the CDR3: TGCGCCAGCAGCCAAAGGACCCAAGAGACCCAGTACTTC.

CDR3 region: CASRSVDEQFF. The CDR3 bases are TGTGCCAGCAGGTCAGTGGATGAGCAGTTCTTC. The V and J genes are TRBV2 and TRBJ2-1; D is ambiguous. V was shortened by 6 bases and J by 8 bases, with 8 bases between the two germline ends. The germline V gene has CDR1 SNHLY and CDR2 FYNNEI. This CDR3 spans 11 amino acids. Using reference TRBV2 and TRBJ2-1 for the parts outside the CDR3, the full variable domain is EPEVTQTPSHQVTQMGQEVILRCVPISNHLYFYWYRQILGQKVEFLVSFYNNEISEKSEIFDDQFSVERPDGSNFTLKIRSTKLEDSAMYFCASRSVDEQFFGPGTRLTVL.

This chain joins TRBV12-3 or TRBV12-4 and TRBJ2-7; the match to TRBD1 covers 8 bases. The J call is uncertain, as TRBJ2-4 better fits the DNA end. The CDR3 spans 17 residues. The CDR3 nucleotides are TGTGCCAGCACCCCAAGTCAGGGGGCTATGGGGAAAAACATTCAGTACTTC. Its translation: CASTPSQGAMGKNIQYF.

V and J are TRBV4-1 and TRBJ1-5; D remains ambiguous. The CDR3 spans 15 residues. Trimming left V 1 base short and J 3 bases short, with 10 bases between. Looked up from germline, CDR1 is MGHRA and CDR2 is YSYEKL. The CDR3 bases are TGCGCCAGCAGCCAAGCGGGCCTCACCAATCAGCCCCAGCATTTT. Translated, it gives CASSQAGLTNQPQHF.

This clonotype was found a few times. This chain joins TRBV9 and TRBJ1-4; weak D call: TRBD1 (5 bases). The CDR3 contains 14 residues. V was cut by 6 bases and J by 3 bases, with 12 bases left in between. Germline V gives CDR1 SGDLS, CDR2 YYNGEE. The CDR3: CASTPGRSNEKLFF. The CDR3 DNA reads TGTGCCAGCACCCCAGGGAGGTCTAATGAAAAACTGTTTTTT.

This chain joins TRBV7-2 and TRBJ1-5; 8 nucleotides align to TRBD1. This CDR3 contains 15 residues. CDR1 is SGHTA and CDR2 is FQGNSA in the germline V gene. The V segment lost 5 bases and the J segment 4 bases; nucleotides outside the gene matches: 7. CDR3 sequence reads: CASSPNRGENQPQHF. The CDR3 bases are TGTGCCAGCAGCCCAAACAGGGGGGAAAATCAGCCCCAGCATTTT.

This chain joins TRBV7-9 and TRBJ1-4; D remains ambiguous. The germline V and J ends were trimmed by 1 base and 8 bases, with 11 bases remaining between them. CDR3 length: 14 residues. Per germline, CDR1 SEHNR and CDR2 FQNEAQ (reference sequence). CDR3: CASSLDSLGEKLFF. The CDR3 DNA is TGTGCCAGCAGCTTAGACAGCCTCGGGGAAAAACTGTTTTTT.